This entry features one T cell receptor beta chain sequence. Its antigen is currently not known. No base quality information exists; no much larger clone differs at one position. Library preparation was by 5' RACE. Sequencing was performed on an Illumina HiSeq 2500. A second PCR of about 7 to 12 cycles was run with a J-beta primer mix and a sample-barcoded 5' primer. A unique molecular identifier was introduced onto each TCR beta cDNA molecule by a template-switch 5' adaptor carrying 12 random nucleotides. Each sample yielded at least 3 million CDR3-containing paired-end reads. First-strand cDNA synthesis was performed from all RNA using the Mint cDNA synthesis kit, with priming by a TRBC-specific oligonucleotide. Following uracil-DNA glycosylase treatment, all cDNA underwent a first 18-cycle PCR with the universal primers M1SS and BC2_uni_R. The source study handled its data this way. Each sample was normalized by randomly selecting 1 million high-quality reads, each carrying a distinct molecular identifier. Reads with shared molecular identifiers were discarded instead of being binned into consensus sequences. MiTCR, run with a Q25 quality threshold and the strictest error-elimination algorithm, handled CDR3 identification, clonotype clustering and error correction. A nonparametric unseen species model with Euler transformation was used to estimate lower-bound total TCR beta diversity. TCRdb trimmed the raw reads at Q25, called clones with MiXCR and kept productive beta chains. All rows with the same CDR3 protein become a single entry with the most common DNA and genes. The V and J calls follow TCRdb's processing rather than the paper's. The sample table lists about 720,000 distinct CDR3 sequences, 22% of them with a count of one. The top ten clones comprise 22% of the sample.

The donors were 40 or so Caucasian individuals from Russia, aged roughly 6 to 100 years, who were systemically healthy. Each donor gave around 9.8 milliliters of peripheral blood, collected into EDTA-treated Vacutainer tubes. Ficoll-Paque density-gradient centrifugation was used to isolate PBMCs, with at least 7 million obtained per sample. Total RNA was extracted from PBMCs with Trizol reagent, with at least 5.5 micrograms obtained per sample. Naive CD45RAhigh/CD27high T cell percentages were measured by flow cytometry on a PBMC aliquot from every donor. The data were taken from a study of blood T cells in healthy people across ages (dated by TCRdb to about 2015). Study-wide context: In model experiments, template switching captured roughly one uniquely barcoded TCR beta cDNA molecule for every two T cells. Donors were grouped into four age groups: young (average about 15 years), middle-aged (around 39), aged (around 60) and long-lived (just over 80). Two additional independent replicas of 1 million unique cDNA reads from the same blood draw were analyzed for two donors (one aged 18 to 30 and one aged 80 or older). Using deep sequencing normalized with unique cDNA molecular identifiers, the study measured how TCR beta repertoire diversity changes with age. To avoid experimental bias, donors of different ages were spread randomly across the sequencing lanes. Broader findings and caveats from the paper: There was a strong correlation between observed TCR beta diversity and the percentage of naive T cells measured by flow cytometry. The long-lived group showed more naive CD4+ T cells, fewer expanded clones and increased TCR diversity than the aged group, suggesting age selection. Because the CMV infection status of the donors was unknown, age-related changes in expanded clonotypes may potentially have been confounded. Estimates of total diversity based on one million sequenced T cells were regarded as lower bounds and as underestimates. As age increased, observed TCR beta diversity per million T cells dropped in a roughly linear way, and a significant reduction was already evident by age 40. Conclusive comparison of naive and antigen-experienced compartments was prevented by the profiling of bulk unsorted PBMCs.

After removal of 8 bases from V and 9 bases from J, the junction retains 11 bases not matched to a gene. CDR1 and CDR2, looked up from the germline V gene, are SQVTM and ANQGSEA. The cysteine opens and the phenylalanine closes a CDR3 of 13 amino acids. Only the CDR3 region is kept as DNA, spanning 39 bases read in frame from base 1. The sample comprised blood. This chain joins TRBV29-1 to TRBJ1-5; 9 central nucleotides agree with TRBD1. The receptor was derived from a man aged 65 to 85 in good health. DNA sequence: TGCAGCTCCCGGGACAGGGCAGAGGGGCCCCAGCATTTT. Its amino acids are CSSRDRAEGPQHF. With the rest looked up from the reference TRBV29-1 and TRBJ1-5 genes rather than sequenced, the full variable domain is SAVISQKPSRDICQRGTSLTIQCQVDSQVTMMFWYRQQPGQSLTLIATANQGSEATYESGFVIDKFPISRPNLTFSTLTVSNMSPEDSSIYLCSSRDRAEGPQHFGDGTRLSIL.